Presented here are 24 T cell receptor beta chains from one specimen sequenced in a study of T cells in Graves' hyperthyroidism and ophthalmopathy. Amplified regions were TCR beta CDR3 sequences from RNA transcripts. Researchers ran a first-round RT-PCR on the TCR CDR3 using the HTBI primer set. A single record per CDR3 protein comes from TCRdb applying MiXCR to the multiplex PCR reads. The profile covers fewer than 350,000 distinct CDR3 sequences, with roughly a fifth appearing a single time and around 48% taken by the ten largest. Sequencing used blood. These receptors originate from a woman aged 45-65 years with Graves' hyperthyroidism.

This clonotype was seen many times. The chain carries TRBV28 and TRBJ2-1; 10 bases map to TRBD1. CDR3 length: 15 amino acids. Germline loops: CDR1 MDHEN, CDR2 SYDVKM. The J segment lost 2 bases and the V segment lost 6 bases, leaving 4 bases of the junction unmatched. In DNA form, the CDR3 reads TGTGCCAGCAGACAGGACAGGGGGGCCTACAATGAGCAGTTCTTC. Protein sequence: CASRQDRGAYNEQFF.

This clonotype has a count of ten or more. The chain is built from TRBV2 and TRBJ2-3; D uncertain. Germline V gene lookup returns CDR1 SNHLY and CDR2 FYNNEI. The CDR3 consists of 14 residues. The ends were cut back, 7 bases at V and 1 base at J, with 12 bases in the middle. The DNA of the CDR3 is TGTGCCAGCAAAGAGGAGATGGGCACAGATACGCAGTATTTT. It codes for CASKEEMGTDTQYF.

Only one count was recorded for this clonotype. This chain connects TRBV28 to TRBJ1-6, with no clear D. The V end was cut by 6 bases, the J end by 0 bases, with 12 bases between. Germline values: CDR1 MDHEN, CDR2 SYDVKM. The CDR3 has 16 amino acids. CDR3 coding DNA: TGTGCCAGCAGCATTTCGATGAGCTCCTATAATTCACCCCTCCACTTT. This translates into CASSISMSSYNSPLHF.

This rearrangement joins TRBV30 to TRBJ2-2, with TRBD1 as a possible D gene (7 bases). Germline assignment: CDR1 GTSNPN and CDR2 SVGIG (reference sequence). Deletions cut 3 bases from V and 2 bases from J, with 13 bases between. This CDR3 is 15 amino acids long. The CDR3 DNA sequence: TGTGCCTGGAGACGCAGGGGGGAAAACACCGGGGAGCTGTTTTTT. This codes for CAWRRRGENTGELFF.

This clonotype was counted ten times or more. The chain has TRBV29-1 and TRBJ1-1; D not certain. Germline CDR1 and CDR2: SQVTM and ANQGSEA. With 1 base removed from V and 8 bases from J, the gap between germline ends came to 8 bases. The CDR3 consists of 11 residues. The CDR3 nucleotides read TGCAGCGTTGAAGTGGGCGCCGAAGCTTTCTTT. It is translated as CSVEVGAEAFF. Using reference TRBV29-1 and TRBJ1-1 for the parts outside the CDR3, the full variable domain is SAVISQKPSRDICQRGTSLTIQCQVDSQVTMMFWYRQQPGQSLTLIATANQGSEATYESGFVIDKFPISRPNLTFSTLTVSNMSPEDSSIYLCSVEVGAEAFFGQGTRLTVV.

This clonotype was counted at least ten times. This chain links TRBV29-1 with TRBJ1-5; no firm D call. The CDR3 contains 12 residues. The germline V gene encodes CDR1 SQVTM and CDR2 ANQGSEA. V was shortened by 5 bases and J by 6 bases, with 11 bases between the two germline ends. Written as DNA, the CDR3 is TGCAGCGTTTTCCAACCAGGTCAGCCCCAGCATTTT. It yields the protein CSVFQPGQPQHF.

The rearrangement joins TRBV28 to TRBJ1-6; D not resolved. Trimming removed 1 base from V and 10 bases from J, with 11 bases in between. Germline CDR1 is MDHEN and CDR2 is SYDVKM. The CDR3 spans 14 residues. CDR3 DNA: TGTGCCAGCAGTTTATTACAGCGGGAATCACCCCTCCACTTT. It yields the protein CASSLLQRESPLHF.

The table lists this clonotype with many counts. This chain connects TRBV12-3 or TRBV12-4 to TRBJ1-2, with D maybe TRBD1 (5 bases). The CDR3 runs 11 residues. V lost 7 bases and J lost 13, with 16 bases in between. The chain's CDR3 is CASMRGALRTF. The CDR3 nucleotides are TGTGCCAGCATGCGGGGCGCGTTGCGCACCTTC.

This clonotype has more than one count but fewer than ten. The V call is TRBV20-1, the J call TRBJ1-2; no firm D call. Germline CDR1 DFQATT, CDR2 SNEGSKA (reference sequence). The CDR3 has 12 amino acids. V lost 6 bases, J lost 2 bases, and 10 bases lay in between. The CDR3 DNA reads TGCAGTGCACCGACCGTAAACTATGGCTACACCTTC. It encodes CSAPTVNYGYTF.

This clonotype has just a few counts. V gene TRBV13 combines with J gene TRBJ1-6, with 8 nucleotides matching TRBD1. CDR3 length: 15 amino acids. The J segment lost 7 bases and the V segment lost 3 bases, leaving 5 bases of the junction unmatched. Looked up from germline, CDR1 is PRHDT and CDR2 is FYEKMQ (reference sequence). As DNA, the CDR3 is TGTGCCAGCAGCTTCGGACAGGGCATGAATTCACCCCTCCACTTT. Translated: CASSFGQGMNSPLHF.

The chain links TRBV29-1 to TRBJ1-4; D gene ambiguous. The CDR3 sequence is 13 residues long. Germline CDR1 reads SQVTM; CDR2 reads ANQGSEA. Trimming stripped 4 bases from V and 3 bases from J, with 9 bases between. CDR3 nucleotides: TGCAGCGTTGGGGGTTTCGCTAATGAAAAACTGTTTTTT. Its translation is CSVGGFANEKLFF.

This clonotype was detected ten times or more. V gene TRBV27 combines with J gene TRBJ2-1; the D gene is possibly TRBD1 (5 bases). Germline assignment: CDR1 MNHEY and CDR2 SMNVEV (reference sequence). The CDR3 sequence is 13 residues long. V was clipped by 8 bases and J by 7 bases, with 15 bases between them. CDR3 residues: CASRPPGSNEQFF. In nucleotides, the CDR3 is TGTGCCAGCCGACCCCCAGGGTCGAATGAGCAGTTCTTC.

This clonotype was detected ten times or more. V usage is TRBV20-1 and J usage is TRBJ2-7; 8 bases are shared with TRBD2. The CDR3 runs 13 residues. The J segment lost 7 bases and the V segment lost 5 bases, leaving 10 bases of the junction unmatched. CDR1 and CDR2 (germline): DFQATT, SNEGSKA (reference sequence). The CDR3 here is CSAYTSGRGEQYF. CDR3 bases: TGCAGTGCTTACACTAGCGGCAGAGGGGAGCAGTACTTC.

At least ten counts were recorded for this clonotype. The rearrangement joins TRBV11-2 to TRBJ2-5; TRBD1 matches at 9 bases. The CDR3 runs 16 residues. J was trimmed by 3 bases and V by 5 bases; bases with no gene match: 10. The germline V gene encodes CDR1 SGHAT and CDR2 FQNNGV. CDR3 loop: CASSRGWTGVEETQYF. CDR3 DNA: TGTGCCAGCAGCCGAGGCTGGACAGGGGTTGAAGAGACCCAGTACTTC. The full variable domain, completed using reference TRBV11-2 and TRBJ2-5, is EAGVAQSPRYKIIEKRQSVAFWCNPISGHATLYWYQQILGQGPKLLIQFQNNGVVDDSQLPKDRFSAERLKGVDSTLKIQPAKLEDSAVYLCASSRGWTGVEETQYFGPGTRLLVL.

The table lists this clonotype with many counts. This chain uses TRBV28 with TRBJ2-3; TRBD1 matches 7 bases. V shed 5 bases and J 3 bases; nucleotides not matched to a gene: 11. This CDR3 is built from 16 residues. Germline CDR1 MDHEN, CDR2 SYDVKM. Here the CDR3 reads CASSPRDSRGTDTQYF. The DNA for the CDR3 is TGTGCCAGCAGTCCCCGGGACAGTCGAGGAACAGATACGCAGTATTTT.

This clonotype was recorded at least ten times. V and J are TRBV7-8 and TRBJ1-5, with D unresolved. The CDR3 has 15 amino acids. Germline loops: CDR1 SGHVS, CDR2 FQNEAQ. Trimming removed 5 bases from V and 6 bases from J, with 17 bases in between. The CDR3 DNA reads as TGTGCCAGCAGCCCCCCACGGAGGGCGGGTCAGCCCCAGCATTTT. This sequence encodes CASSPPRRAGQPQHF.

Turning to this clonotype: Being one base from a much bigger clone, this may be a read error. The chain has TRBV2 and TRBJ2-7, with 8 bases identical to TRBD1. Germline V gene lookup returns CDR1 SNHLY and CDR2 FYNNEI. This CDR3 comprises 14 residues. The V segment lost 4 bases and the J segment 5 bases; nucleotides outside the gene matches: 7. DNA of the CDR3: TGTGCCAGCAGTGGGCAGGGGGCAAACCACGAGCAGTACTTC. As protein: CASSGQGANHEQYF.

At least ten counts were recorded for this clonotype. The genes are TRBV12-3 or TRBV12-4 and TRBJ2-5; the D gene is possibly TRBD2 (6 bases). CDR3 length: 14 amino acids. Trimming took 5 bases from V and 2 from J, leaving 12 bases between them. CDR3 amino acids: CASSPLSGQETQYF. In DNA form, the CDR3 reads TGTGCCAGCAGTCCCCTTAGCGGACAAGAGACCCAGTACTTC.

This clonotype occurred many times. This chain joins TRBV12-3 or TRBV12-4 and TRBJ2-1; no clear D gene. The CDR3 is 15 amino acids. V lost 3 bases and J 0 bases, leaving 9 bases between the germline ends. CDR3 nucleotides: TGTGCCAGCAGTTTTTGGCCAAGCTCCTACAATGAGCAGTTCTTC. This encodes CASSFWPSSYNEQFF.

This clonotype was seen many times. The chain joins TRBV6-1 to TRBJ2-5; 7 nucleotides match TRBD1. This CDR3 has 12 residues. J lost 5 bases, V lost 6 bases, and 3 bases had no gene match. Germline V gene sequence: CDR1 MNHNS, CDR2 SASEGT. CDR3 residues: CASRSDRETQYF. DNA of the CDR3: TGTGCCAGCAGGTCGGACAGGGAGACCCAGTACTTC.

The chain couples TRBV7-2 to TRBJ1-2; TRBD1 agrees at 10 bases. Germline CDR1 and CDR2: SGHTA and FQGNSA. The V segment lost 5 bases and the J segment 4 bases; nucleotides outside the gene matches: 10. This CDR3 is 16 amino acids long. In DNA, the CDR3 is TGTGCCAGCAGCCCCTCCGGGGACAGGGGTGGCTATGGCTACACCTTC. This sequence encodes CASSPSGDRGGYGYTF.

In its sample, this clonotype was seen a few times. This chain uses TRBV4-1 with TRBJ1-1; D gene unclear. The CDR3 extends over 17 amino acids. Trimming shortened V by 0 bases and J by 0 bases, and 14 bases separated the two germline ends. CDR1 is MGHRA, CDR2 YSYEKL, per germline. CDR3 protein: CASSQERGFPLNTEAFF. In DNA form, the CDR3 reads TGCGCCAGCAGCCAAGAGAGAGGGTTCCCATTGAACACTGAAGCTTTCTTT.

This clonotype was observed at least ten times. The V and J genes are TRBV28 and TRBJ1-5; D is possibly TRBD1 (5 bases). This CDR3 contains 16 residues. Germline V gene data show CDR1 as MDHEN and CDR2 as SYDVKM. Trimming took 1 base from V and 0 from J, leaving 10 bases between them. For the CDR3, the DNA is TGTGCCAGCAGTTTATTAGGGACGGTTAGCAATCAGCCCCAGCATTTT. Translating it yields CASSLLGTVSNQPQHF.

This clonotype was detected ten times or more. This chain connects TRBV28 to TRBJ2-7, with unresolved D. CDR3 size: 14 residues. The V gene lost 6 bases and the J gene lost 5 bases, with 17 bases spanning the gap. Per the germline V gene, CDR1 is MDHEN and CDR2 is SYDVKM. The CDR3 DNA reads as TGTGCCAGCAGCCCTAATTGGCGTACCAACGAGCAGTACTTC. Translated: CASSPNWRTNEQYF. Together with reference TRBV28 and TRBJ2-7, the CDR3 gives the full variable domain: DVKVTQSSRYLVKRTGEKVFLECVQDMDHENMFWYRQDPGLGLRLIYFSYDVKMKEKGDIPEGYSVSREKKERFSLILESASTNQTSMYLCASSPNWRTNEQYFGPGTRLTVT.